The source of this T cell receptor beta chain is a study of OX40 agonist ivuxolimab in advanced cancers. This clone was seen just once. From germline, CDR1 is SGDLS and CDR2 YYNGEE. Trimming left V 4 bases short and J 6 bases short, with 16 bases between. The CDR3 consists of 14 residues. TCRdb keeps only in-frame clones here, not all; method: immunoSEQ multiplex PCR. The sample comprises about 97,000 clones, roughly nine tenths of which are singletons, and 5.5% rests with the top ten. Sequenced material: CD4+ or CD8+ T cells sorted from blood, taken in a trial of the OX40 agonist ivuxolimab. The chain uses TRBV9 and TRBJ1-1, with a tentative D call TRBD1 (5 bases). The sequence was obtained from an adult with an advanced solid tumor such as melanoma, head and neck, liver or kidney cancer. The CDR3 loop is CASSPHEMGAEAFF. DNA for the CDR3: TGTGCCAGCAGCCCCCACGAAATGGGGGCTGAAGCTTTCTTT.